This entry describes one T cell receptor (beta chain). Authors' processing steps: How many nucleated cells were present was estimated from reference gene primer amplification. Here immunoSEQ multiplex PCR was the method, and the copy in TCRdb shows in-frame clones only, minus some. The V and J calls and clone size were taken over from that table, and D and trimming were inferred from the DNA. The table includes 160,000 or so clones, 86% detected once. These data belong to a study of blood T cell repertoires in COVID-19. Losses at the gene ends were 4 bases for V and 2 bases for J; bases not matched to a gene: 8. This CDR3 region has 16 residues. Per germline, CDR1 MNHEY and CDR2 SVGEGT.

What was sequenced was peripheral blood. The clonotype comes from a woman aged 65 to 85 with acute or convalescent COVID-19. This chain joins TRBV6-2 or TRBV6-3 and TRBJ2-3; TRBD2 matches 8 bases. For the CDR3, the DNA is TGTGCCAGCAGTTCCACACTAGCGGTAAACACAGATACGCAGTATTTT. Residues: CASSSTLAVNTDTQYF.